This T cell receptor (beta chain) appears in the sequencing data of a study of cytomegalovirus exposure and HLA in healthy donors. Findings and caveats of the study: Diagnosis of cytomegalovirus status made by the classifier reportedly showed high specificity and sensitivity.

Profiled with immunoSEQ multiplex PCR; TCRdb holds only in-frame clones, not every one. The sample includes over 200,000 clones, approximately 82% of them seen just once. V trimming: 1 base; J trimming: 2 bases; junction bases outside the gene matches: 5. Germline V gene lookup returns CDR1 SNHLY and CDR2 FYNNEI. The CDR3 length is 16 residues. As to this clone: Its antigen is undetermined.

The chain couples TRBV2 to TRBJ2-7; 10 nucleotides match TRBD1. The sample consisted of PBMCs. The source is a woman aged 18-29 years in good health and CMV-seronegative. The CDR3 nucleotides are TGTGCCAGCAGTGAAGGGGGGACAGGGGTCCCCTACGAGCAGTACTTC. As protein: CASSEGGTGVPYEQYF.